Listed here are 15 T cell receptor beta chains from one sample, sequenced in a study of blood T cell repertoires in COVID-19. The protocol was immunoSEQ multiplex PCR, while the TCRdb copy is restricted to in-frame clones and leaves out a portion. This repertoire shows 300,000 to 450,000 clones, 85% found once; its top ten account for roughly 3.7%. Sample: peripheral blood. Source of these receptors: a woman younger than 30 with acute or convalescent COVID-19.

The chain couples TRBV11-3 to TRBJ1-5; tentative D call: TRBD1 (6 bases). V gave up 5 bases and J gave up 3 bases, with 14 bases separating them. Germline V gives CDR1 SGHNT, CDR2 YENEEA. The CDR3 totals 15 residues. The CDR3 here is CASSARGGPNQPQHF. The CDR3 bases are TGTGCCAGCAGCGCCAGGGGTGGCCCCAATCAGCCCCAGCATTTT.

This sequence joins TRBV30 and TRBJ1-2; no clear D. Germline V gene lookup returns CDR1 GTSNPN and CDR2 SVGIG (reference sequence). The CDR3 runs to 15 residues. V gave up 1 base and J gave up 1 base, with 13 bases separating them. The CDR3 DNA reads TGTGCCTGGAGTGGGCGGCTCTCTGTTAACTATGGCTACACCTTC. It is translated as CAWSGRLSVNYGYTF.

V usage is TRBV28 and J usage is TRBJ1-2, with D tentatively TRBD1 (5 bases). The CDR3 is 13 residues long. Trimming cost V 6 bases and J 5 bases, with 13 bases left between them. Germline V CDR1 and CDR2: MDHEN, SYDVKM. The CDR3 is CASSKGGGYGYTF. DNA for the CDR3: TGTGCCAGCAGCAAAGGCGGGGGTTATGGCTACACCTTC.

The V call is TRBV10-1, the J call TRBJ2-4; D not certain. The germline V gene has CDR1 WNHNN and CDR2 SYGVQD (reference sequence). The CDR3 consists of 15 residues. V lost 0 bases and J lost 0, with 6 bases in between. CDR3 amino acids: CASSESTAAKNIQYF. CDR3 DNA sequence: TGCGCCAGCAGTGAGTCCACAGCAGCCAAAAACATTCAGTACTTC.

The chain combines TRBV18 with TRBJ1-2; 7 bases map to TRBD1. Germline V lookup: CDR1 KGHSH, CDR2 LQKENI. There are 15 residues in the CDR3. V lost 3 bases, J lost 7 bases, and 11 bases stayed unmatched. The CDR3 nucleotides read TGTGCCAGCTCACCCAATACAGGGGACCTCGGTGGCTACACCTTC. Protein: CASSPNTGDLGGYTF.

This sequence joins TRBV13 and TRBJ1-2; D is unclear. Germline V CDR1 and CDR2: PRHDT, FYEKMQ (reference sequence). The V gene lost 3 bases and the J gene lost 3 bases, with 8 bases spanning the gap. The length of the CDR3 is 13 residues. The CDR3 loop reads CASSLVGDYGYTF. The CDR3 DNA follows: TGTGCCAGCAGCTTGGTCGGGGACTATGGCTACACCTTC.

This clone appeared a few times. The rearrangement uses TRBV28 and TRBJ1-6; 7 bases line up with TRBD1. This CDR3 has 15 residues. Germline CDR1 is MDHEN and CDR2 is SYDVKM. Germline trimming cut 5 bases from V and 2 bases from J; bases unmatched to any gene: 3. CDR3 bases: TGTGCCAGCAGTGTGGGACAGACCTATAATTCACCCCTCCACTTT. Amino acids: CASSVGQTYNSPLHF.

The V gene is TRBV6-5, the J gene TRBJ2-1, with D unresolved. V lost 8 bases and J 11 bases, leaving 19 bases between the germline ends. This CDR3 region has 13 residues. The germline V gene has CDR1 MNHEY and CDR2 SVGAGI. CDR3 in amino acids: CASLQSPAGQQFF. The CDR3, as DNA: TGTGCCAGCTTACAGTCCCCAGCAGGTCAGCAGTTCTTC.

The V and J genes are TRBV2 and TRBJ1-2; D might be TRBD1 (5 bases). Germline assignment: CDR1 SNHLY and CDR2 FYNNEI. CDR3 length: 14 residues. V shed 4 bases and J shed 2 bases, with 11 bases lying between them. This chain's CDR3 is CASSVARVNYGYTF. In DNA, the CDR3 is TGTGCCAGCAGTGTCGCCAGGGTCAACTATGGCTACACCTTC.

The CDR3 protein is CASSTTNRGGHEQYF. DNA of the CDR3: TGTGCCAGCAGCACCACGAACAGGGGGGGCCACGAGCAGTACTTC. This chain joins TRBV13 and TRBJ2-7; possible D gene TRBD1, 8 bases. Per germline, CDR1 PRHDT and CDR2 FYEKMQ (reference sequence). The V end was cut by 5 bases, the J end by 5 bases, with 19 bases between. The length of the CDR3 is 15 residues. The whole variable domain, remainder taken from reference TRBV13 and TRBJ2-7, is AAGVIQSPRHLIKEKRETATLKCYPIPRHDTVYWYQQGPGQDPQFLISFYEKMQSDKGSIPDRFSAQQFSDYHSELNMSSLELGDSALYFCASSTTNRGGHEQYFGPGTRLTVT.

This clone was counted once. The gene calls are TRBV3-1 (or the pseudogene TRBV3-2) and TRBJ2-2; a weak D match, TRBD2 (6 bases). Deletions cut 4 bases from V and 4 bases from J, with 13 bases between. This CDR3 has 15 amino acids. CDR1 and CDR2 from the germline V gene are LGHDT and YNNKEL (reference sequence). CDR3 nucleotide sequence: TGTGCCAGCAGCCCTCGGGAGTTGGGCACCGGGGAGCTGTTTTTT. Its translation is CASSPRELGTGELFF.

The V call is TRBV9, the J call TRBJ2-5; D gene uncertain. The CDR3 is 14 residues long. Trimming removed 4 bases at V and 5 bases at J, with 15 bases between. Germline loops: CDR1 SGDLS, CDR2 YYNGEE. This chain's CDR3 is CASSPQSGVETQYF. The CDR3 DNA reads as TGTGCCAGCAGCCCACAGAGTGGTGTGGAGACCCAGTACTTC.

This chain links TRBV6-5 with TRBJ1-3; D is possibly TRBD1 (5 bases). Deletions cut 4 bases from V and 0 bases from J, with 13 bases between. Germline loops: CDR1 MNHEY, CDR2 SVGAGI. The CDR3 is made up of 16 amino acids. The CDR3 sequence: CASSSRTPSSGNTIYF. The DNA for the CDR3 is TGTGCCAGCAGTTCCCGGACACCGAGCTCTGGAAACACCATATATTTT.

The rearrangement joins TRBV4-1 to TRBJ1-2; D is unclear. This CDR3 has 16 amino acids. Germline V lookup: CDR1 MGHRA, CDR2 YSYEKL. V was pared by 4 bases and J by 1 base, with 16 bases between. CDR3 coding DNA: TGCGCCAGCAGCCCACGGTGGTTGGTTATTAACTATGGCTACACCTTC. It translates to CASSPRWLVINYGYTF.

The chain has TRBV11-2 and TRBJ1-2, with 7 bases matching TRBD1. The germline V gene encodes CDR1 SGHAT and CDR2 FQNNGV. The CDR3 sequence is 16 residues long. Trimming took 1 base from V and 6 from J; bases not matched to a gene: 11. The CDR3 loop reads CASSLAMQGVTNGYTF. The CDR3 region has the DNA TGTGCCAGCAGCTTAGCAATGCAGGGGGTCACCAATGGCTACACCTTC.